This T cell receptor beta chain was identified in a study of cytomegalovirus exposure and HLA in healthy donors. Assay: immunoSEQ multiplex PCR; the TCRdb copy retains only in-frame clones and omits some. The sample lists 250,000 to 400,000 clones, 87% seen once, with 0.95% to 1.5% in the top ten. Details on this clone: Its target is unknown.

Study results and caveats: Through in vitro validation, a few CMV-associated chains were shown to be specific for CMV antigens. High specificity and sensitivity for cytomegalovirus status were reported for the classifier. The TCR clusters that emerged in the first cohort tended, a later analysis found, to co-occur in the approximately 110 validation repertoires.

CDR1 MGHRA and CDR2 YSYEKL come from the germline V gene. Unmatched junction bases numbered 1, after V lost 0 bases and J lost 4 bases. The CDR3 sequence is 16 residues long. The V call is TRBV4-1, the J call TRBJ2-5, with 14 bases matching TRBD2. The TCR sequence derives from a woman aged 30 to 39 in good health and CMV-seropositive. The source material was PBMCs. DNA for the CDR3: TGCGCCAGCAGCCAAGATGGGACTAGCGGGGGAGAGACCCAGTACTTC. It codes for CASSQDGTSGGETQYF.